The 20 T cell receptor beta chains below come from one sample, sequenced in a study of T-cell reconstitution after alpha-beta-depleted transplantation in children. A TCRbeta library incorporating unique molecular identifiers was prepared. Via MiXCR, TCRdb re-called the PCR reads, giving one row per CDR3 protein. The table records approximately 400,000 distinct CDR3 sequences, 11% of them present only once. Sequencing was performed on PBMCs from the stem cell graft donor, taken from the stem cell graft. These receptor sequences come from a human donor who donated a stem cell graft to a child with acute myeloid leukemia.

This chain connects TRBV27 to TRBJ2-2; 10 bases are a match to TRBD2. After removal of 4 bases from V and 6 bases from J, the junction contained 11 bases not matched to a gene. The CDR3 has 17 amino acids. The germline CDR1 and CDR2 sequences are MNHEY and SMNVEV (reference sequence). CDR3 residues: CASSSHILAGDPGELFF. CDR3 sequence (DNA): TGTGCCAGCAGTTCTCATATCCTAGCGGGAGACCCCGGGGAGCTGTTTTTT.

This chain uses TRBV11-1 with TRBJ1-1, with TRBD1 matching 7 bases. The CDR3 spans 20 residues. V was clipped by 2 bases and J by 0 bases; unmatched bases: 18. CDR1 is SGHAT, CDR2 FQDESV, per germline (reference sequence). CDR3 coding DNA: TGTGCCAGCAGCTTATTCCCGGGACAGTTCGGAGTGGGCATGAACACTGAAGCTTTCTTT. It encodes CASSLFPGQFGVGMNTEAFF.

This clonotype was recorded a few times. This sequence joins TRBV7-2 and TRBJ1-1; D unclear. The germline V and J ends were trimmed by 2 bases and 3 bases, with 10 bases remaining between them. There are 14 residues in the CDR3. Germline V gene sequence: CDR1 SGHTA, CDR2 FQGNSA. The CDR3 sequence is CASSLRRPDTEAFF. In nucleotides, the CDR3 is TGTGCCAGCAGCTTACGACGGCCGGACACTGAAGCTTTCTTT.

This clonotype was seen a handful of times. The chain carries TRBV20-1 and TRBJ1-2; D is unclear. The CDR3 spans 14 residues. CDR1 is DFQATT and CDR2 is SNEGSKA in the germline V gene (reference sequence). The V end was cut by 1 base, the J end by 4 bases, with 13 bases between. CDR3 residues: CSARGGRISYGYTF. As DNA, the CDR3 is TGCAGTGCTAGAGGTGGCAGGATAAGCTATGGCTACACCTTC.

The V and J genes are TRBV6-1 and TRBJ2-1; 7 bases match TRBD2. Germline V gene data show CDR1 as MNHNS and CDR2 as SASEGT. V gave up 5 bases and J gave up 14 bases; unmatched junction bases: 15. This CDR3 comprises 14 residues. CDR3 loop: CASSTEGSAGEEFF. DNA of the CDR3: TGTGCCAGCAGTACAGAGGGATCGGCGGGGGAGGAGTTCTTC.

This clonotype has ten or more counts. This rearrangement joins TRBV7-2 to TRBJ1-1, with TRBD1 matching 7 bases. The CDR3 has 14 amino acids. From germline, CDR1 is SGHTA and CDR2 FQGNSA. V trimming: 5 bases; J trimming: 3 bases; junction bases outside the gene matches: 6. The CDR3 sequence is CASSPTGSDTEAFF. In nucleotides, the CDR3 is TGTGCCAGCAGCCCGACAGGGTCGGACACTGAAGCTTTCTTT.

This clonotype was detected only a few times. This rearrangement joins TRBV12-5 to TRBJ1-5; no reliable D call. The length of the CDR3 is 17 residues. Trimming stripped 7 bases from V and 0 bases from J, with 19 bases between. CDR1 is LGHNT, CDR2 FRNRAP, per germline. The CDR3 DNA sequence: TGTGCTAGTGTCCTCCAAGCGGGGTCCAATAGCAATCAGCCCCAGCATTTT. It is translated as CASVLQAGSNSNQPQHF.

This clonotype was counted ten times or more. V usage is TRBV21-1 and J usage is TRBJ2-7. TRBV21-1 corresponds to a pseudogene. CDR3 length: 13 residues. The CDR3 bases are TGTGCCAGTAAGGCCGTGGGGAACTACGAGCAGTACTTC. The encoded protein is CASKAVGNYEQYF.

The chain couples TRBV5-6 to TRBJ1-6; the D is unclear. There are 15 residues in the CDR3. Germline V gives CDR1 SGHDT, CDR2 YYEEEE. V was shortened by 4 bases and J by 5 bases, with 13 bases between the two germline ends. CDR3 sequence (DNA): TGTGCCAGCAGCGGGTTTCCACAAAATAATTCACCCCTCCACTTT. Its translation: CASSGFPQNNSPLHF. Together with reference TRBV5-6 and TRBJ1-6, the CDR3 gives the full variable domain: DAGVTQSPTHLIKTRGQQVTLRCSPKSGHDTVSWYQQALGQGPQFIFQYYEEEERQRGNFPDRFSGHQFPNYSSELNVNALLLGDSALYLCASSGFPQNNSPLHFGNGTRLTVT.

The chain joins TRBV5-1 to TRBJ1-1; D not resolved. The CDR3 is 16 amino acids. V dropped 0 bases and J dropped 1 base, with 13 bases sitting between them. Germline CDR1 SGHRS, CDR2 YFSETQ. CDR3 amino acids: CASSLGEGRQNTEAFF. The CDR3 DNA sequence: TGCGCCAGCAGCTTGGGGGAGGGTCGCCAGAACACTGAAGCTTTCTTT.

This clonotype has a count of ten or more. This rearrangement joins TRBV7-9 to TRBJ2-1; D is possibly TRBD1 (6 bases). V lost 1 base and J lost 2, with 9 bases in between. The germline CDR1 and CDR2 sequences are SEHNR and FQNEAQ (reference sequence). This CDR3 comprises 15 residues. CDR3 sequence (DNA): TGTGCCAGCAGCTTAGGGGGACACCCCTACAATGAGCAGTTCTTC. Translation: CASSLGGHPYNEQFF.

The rearrangement links TRBV18 to TRBJ1-1; D remains ambiguous. This CDR3 spans 14 amino acids. V shed 5 bases and J shed 4 bases, with 14 bases lying between them. Per the germline V gene, CDR1 is KGHSH and CDR2 is LQKENI. The CDR3 sequence is CASSRQEAATEAFF. The CDR3 DNA sequence: TGTGCCAGCTCAAGACAAGAGGCGGCCACTGAAGCTTTCTTT.

This clonotype was detected ten times or more. The J gene is TRBJ2-7, the V gene TRBV29-1, with D possibly TRBD2 on 6 matching bases. This CDR3 region has 14 residues. Trimming left V 4 bases short and J 9 bases short, with 22 bases between. Germline V CDR1 and CDR2: SQVTM, ANQGSEA. The CDR3 spells CSVVWAGLQAGQYF. In nucleotides, the CDR3 is TGCAGCGTTGTCTGGGCGGGATTGCAGGCTGGGCAGTACTTC.

This clonotype was picked up many times. V is TRBV20-1 and J is TRBJ2-1; D is uncertain. In germline, CDR1 is DFQATT, CDR2 SNEGSKA (reference sequence). V gave up 3 bases and J gave up 1 base, with 7 bases separating them. This CDR3 is 13 amino acids long. The CDR3 region has the DNA TGCAGTGCTAGGGACCGGTCCTACAATGAGCAGTTCTTC. Its protein product is CSARDRSYNEQFF.

This clonotype was found many times. The V call is TRBV5-1, the J call TRBJ2-5, with no clear D. V was pared by 5 bases and J by 5 bases, with 13 bases between. This CDR3 is built from 13 residues. Germline CDR1 and CDR2: SGHRS and YFSETQ. CDR3 nucleotide sequence: TGCGCCAGCAGTATCATCTCAGGCGAGACCCAGTACTTC. Encoded protein: CASSIISGETQYF.

This clonotype has only a few counts. The chain is built from TRBV19 and TRBJ1-1; no reliable D call. The CDR3 is 13 amino acids. CDR1 is LNHDA, CDR2 SQIVND, per germline (reference sequence). The germline V and J ends were trimmed by 5 bases and 11 bases, with 18 bases remaining between them. The CDR3 DNA sequence: TGTGCCAGTAGTCCCGTTGGTCGGCCTACGGCTTTCTTT. Its translation is CASSPVGRPTAFF.

V gene TRBV12-3 or TRBV12-4 combines with J gene TRBJ2-5, with unresolved D. Trimming stripped 3 bases from V and 5 bases from J, with 16 bases between. The CDR3 contains 15 residues. CDR3 bases: TGTGCCAGCAGTTTGGGCGGTGGCTTATCGGAGACCCAGTACTTC. Its translation: CASSLGGGLSETQYF.

V usage is TRBV11-3 and J usage is TRBJ2-1; no clear D. Trimming took off 0 bases at V and 8 bases at J, with 11 bases between the two ends. CDR1 and CDR2 from the germline V gene are SGHNT and YENEEA. The CDR3 is 14 residues long. The CDR3 loop is CASSLDPTHDEQFF. The CDR3 coding sequence is TGTGCCAGCAGCTTAGATCCGACGCACGATGAGCAGTTCTTC.

At least ten counts were recorded for this clonotype. The chain recombines TRBV25-1 with TRBJ2-3; D call uncertain. V lost 6 bases and J 2 bases, leaving 6 bases between the germline ends. Germline assignment: CDR1 MGHDK and CDR2 SYGVNS. CDR3 length: 12 residues. CDR3: CASRSVTDTQYF. The CDR3 DNA follows: TGTGCCAGCAGAAGCGTCACAGATACGCAGTATTTT.

The J gene is TRBJ2-3, the V gene TRBV10-3; D is possibly TRBD1 (6 bases). Between the trimmed V and J ends, which lost 3 bases and 6 bases, there was a span of 10 bases. The germline V gene has CDR1 ENHRY and CDR2 SYGVKD. The CDR3 extends over 13 amino acids. The CDR3 DNA reads as TGTGCCATCAGTGATCCAGGGGTGGATACGCAGTATTTT. It encodes CAISDPGVDTQYF.